These T cell receptor beta chains were read from a single sample in a study of T cells after posttransplantation cyclophosphamide. TCRdb's copy holds only in-frame clones and misses some; the assay was immunoSEQ multiplex PCR. The repertoire consists of some 43,000 clones, with 90% occurring once and the leading ten covering roughly 2.5%. Sample: PBMCs, taken roughly 59 days after allogeneic stem cell transplant with posttransplant cyclophosphamide. The receptors shown here come from a male patient between 55 and 70 years old who received an allogeneic stem cell transplant from a related donor and was CMV-positive. The graft donor may have contributed some T cells. The CDR3 runs from the conserved cysteine through the conserved F or W. A D gene is named only where the DNA matches it firmly. The size field is filled for only some rows; it gives once, few, many or a size class.

>TRBV6-1|TRBD1|14|TRBJ2-7|.
TGTGCCAGCAGGAGGACAGGGGAGATGGTAAGGCAGTACTTC
CASRRTGEMVRQYF
>TRBV6-5|.|13|TRBJ1-5|few
TGTGCCAGCAGTCGGACAGTTAATCAGCCCCAGCATTTT
CASSRTVNQPQHF
>TRBV5-4|.|17|TRBJ2-3|few
TGTGCCAGCAGTCGAGGAGGGGGACTACTAAGCACAGATACGCAGTATTTT
CASSRGGGLLSTDTQYF
>TRBV25-1|TRBD1|16|TRBJ1-6|few
TGTGCCAGCAGTAAAGAAGGGGGCGCCCATAATTCACCCCTCCACTTT
CASSKEGGAHNSPLHF
>TRBV6-1|TRBD1|15|TRBJ1-6|.
TGTGCCAGCAGCATGGGACAGACCTATAATTCCCCCCTCCACTTT
CASSMGQTYNSPLHF
>TRBV27|.|15|TRBJ1-2|.
TGTGCCAGCAGTTTCGGATTTGCAGGGCAGCATGGCTACACCTTC
CASSFGFAGQHGYTF
>TRBV6-4|TRBD2|15|TRBJ2-5|.
TGTGCCAGCAGTGAAGGGACTAGCGGGGGAGAGACCCAGTACTTC
CASSEGTSGGETQYF
>TRBV19|TRBD1|15|TRBJ1-5|.
TGTGCCAGTAGCTCGGACAGGGTGCGGGATCAGCCCCAGCATTTT
CASSSDRVRDQPQHF
>TRBV12-5|.|14|TRBJ2-1|.
TGTGCTAGTGGCCGGGACACCTCCTACAATGAGCAGTTCTTC
CASGRDTSYNEQFF
>TRBV6-5|.|16|TRBJ2-6|.
TGTGCCAGCAGTTACTCGGGGAGCTCTGGGGCCAACGTCCTGACTTTC
CASSYSGSSGANVLTF
>TRBV19|TRBD1|18|TRBJ1-3|.
TGTGCCAGTAGTATGCCGCTTCGACAGGGGGCGCTTGGAAACACCATATATTTT
CASSMPLRQGALGNTIYF
>TRBV9|TRBD2|14|TRBJ2-7|.
TGTGCCAGCAGCCCCCGGGACTACACCTACGAGCAGTACTTC
CASSPRDYTYEQYF
>TRBV5-5|TRBD1|16|TRBJ1-2|.
TGTGCCAGCAGCTTGCCTCGAACAGGGGTAAGATATGGCTACACCTTC
CASSLPRTGVRYGYTF
>TRBV6-1|TRBD2|15|TRBJ2-1|.
TGTGCCAGCAGTTTAACGGGGGGGCCCATGGATGAGCAGTTCTTC
CASSLTGGPMDEQFF
>TRBV5-1|.|14|TRBJ2-5|.
TGCGCCAGCAGCACGGGACTTATCCAAGAGACCCAGTACTTC
CASSTGLIQETQYF
>TRBV5-1|.|14|TRBJ2-3|.
TGCGCCAGCAGCCGCGTTACTAGCACAGATACGCAGTATTTT
CASSRVTSTDTQYF
>TRBV5-4|TRBD2|15|TRBJ2-5|.
TGTGCCAGCAGCGCACTTCCGGGACTAGAAGAGACCCAGTACTTC
CASSALPGLEETQYF
>TRBV5-1|TRBD1|13|TRBJ2-5|once
TGCGCCAGCAGCCCTGACAGGGATGAGACCCAGTACTTC
CASSPDRDETQYF
>TRBV5-1|.|12|TRBJ2-3|.
TGCGCCAGCAGCCCAAACAGAGATACGCAGTATTTT
CASSPNRDTQYF
>TRBV2|.|15|TRBJ1-3|few
TGTGCCAGCAGTGAACGGTCGAGGGATGGAAACACCATATATTTT
CASSERSRDGNTIYF
>TRBV4-1|.|12|TRBJ1-2|.
TGCGCCAGCAGCCAAGGGGAGAATGGCTACACCTTC
CASSQGENGYTF
>TRBV6-6|TRBD1|15|TRBJ2-3|.
TGTGCCAGCAGTCTGGGACAGGGGGCGTTAGATACGCAGTATTTT
CASSLGQGALDTQYF
>TRBV4-1|.|18|TRBJ1-1|.
TGCGCCAGCAGCCAAGGTATGGACAGTTCGTCTTCGCGCACTGAAGCTTTCTTT
CASSQGMDSSSSRTEAFF
>TRBV5-6|TRBD2|19|TRBJ2-3|.
TGTGCCAGCGTCCGTCTGGTGGCTAGCGGGGGCCTTAGCACAGATACGCAGTATTTT
CASVRLVASGGLSTDTQYF
>TRBV6-5|.|14|TRBJ1-1|.
TGTGCCAGCAGTTACGGGGGGAGTGGCACTGAAGCTTTCTTT
CASSYGGSGTEAFF
>TRBV10-3|.|15|TRBJ2-1|.
TGTGCCATCACCGAGGCTCTGGGTATCGTTGATGAGCAGTTCTTC
CAITEALGIVDEQFF
>TRBV6-1|TRBD2|15|TRBJ2-3|few
TGTGCCAGCAGTGGGACTAGCGGGGGGGCAGATACGCAGTATTTT
CASSGTSGGADTQYF
>TRBV4-1|.|15|TRBJ1-1|.
TGCGCCAGCAGCCCAGGACAGTTCTATACCACTGAAGCTTTCTTT
CASSPGQFYTTEAFF
>TRBV7-2|TRBD1|15|TRBJ1-6|.
TGTGCCAGCAGCGAAGAACAGGGGAGGAATTCACCCCTCCACTTT
CASSEEQGRNSPLHF
>TRBV18|.|16|TRBJ1-4|.
TGTGCCAGCTCCCAGAGCAGGGCCAGGACCAGGGAAAAACTGTTTTTT
CASSQSRARTREKLFF
>TRBV11-2|TRBD2|16|TRBJ2-1|.
TGTGCCAGCAGCCCCCGCTGGGGGGGATCCTACAATGAGCAGTTCTTC
CASSPRWGGSYNEQFF
>TRBV5-1|.|14|TRBJ1-2|.
TGCGCCAGCAGCTTGGAGGGGACTAACTATGGCTACACCTTC
CASSLEGTNYGYTF
>TRBV5-1|.|15|TRBJ1-2|.
TGCGCCAGCAGCTTGGGAAGGGGCCTAAACTATGGCTACACCTTC
CASSLGRGLNYGYTF
>TRBV27|TRBD1|15|TRBJ2-1|.
TGTGCCAGCAGTTCCGGACAGGGCGCTTACAATGAGCAGTTCTTC
CASSSGQGAYNEQFF
>TRBV5-8|TRBD1|15|TRBJ1-2|.
TGTGCCAGCAGATCCACCGGGACAGGGTCCTATGGCTACACCTTC
CASRSTGTGSYGYTF
>TRBV30|.|14|TRBJ2-5|.
TGTGCCTGGAGTGTCGCGACACTCCGGGAGACCCAGTACTTC
CAWSVATLRETQYF
>TRBV15|.|20|TRBJ1-5|.
TGCAGACCTGTAGGCTTTCGACAGATCAATCTCCGGGGGAGCAATCAGCCCCAGCATTTT
CRPVGFRQINLRGSNQPQHF
>TRBV6-1|.|15|TRBJ1-3|.
TGTGCCAGCAAAAATCCCGGGACACCTGGAAACACCATATATTTT
CASKNPGTPGNTIYF
>TRBV5-1|TRBD2|18|TRBJ2-6|.
TGCGCCAGCAGCTTGGTGAGCGGGGGGTCCTCTGGGGCCAACGTCCTGACTTTC
CASSLVSGGSSGANVLTF
>TRBV5-6|.|15|TRBJ2-1|.
TGTGCCAGCAGCACAACCCGCGAGGGCCGGTATGAGCAGTTCTTC
CASSTTREGRYEQFF
>TRBV5-1|.|11|TRBJ2-1|.
TGCGCCAGCAGCTTGTTGGCAGAGCAGTTCTTC
CASSLLAEQFF
>TRBV19|TRBD1|15|TRBJ2-1|.
TGTGCCAGTGCCCGTTTAGGGGGCCGTCTCAATGAGCAGTTCTTC
CASARLGGRLNEQFF
>TRBV9|.|15|TRBJ1-3|.
TGTGCCAGCAGCCCGGGGATGATGATTGGAAACACCATATATTTT
CASSPGMMIGNTIYF
>TRBV7-9|TRBD2|17|TRBJ2-1|.
TGTGCCAGCAGCTTAGTGACTACTAGCGGGGGGAACAATGAGCAGTTCTTC
CASSLVTTSGGNNEQFF
>TRBV7-2|.|13|TRBJ1-1|.
TGTGCCAGCAGCTTAAGACAGAAAACTGAAGCTTTCTTT
CASSLRQKTEAFF
>TRBV6-1|.|14|TRBJ1-1|.
TGTGCCAGCAGAGAAGTGGGACTCAACACTGAAGCTTTCTTT
CASREVGLNTEAFF
>TRBV19|.|17|TRBJ1-1|once
TGTGCCAGTTCCCCGAGGAGGGGTGTGGGGATGAACACTGAAGCTTTCTTT
CASSPRRGVGMNTEAFF
>TRBV19|TRBD2|15|TRBJ2-1|.
TGTGCCAGTAGTTCGACTAGCGGGGGTGTCAATGAGCAGTTCTTC
CASSSTSGGVNEQFF
>TRBV4-1|TRBD1|16|TRBJ2-1|.
TGCGCCAGCAGCCCGGACCGAAACAGGGGTCGCAATGAGCAGTTCTTC
CASSPDRNRGRNEQFF
>TRBV6-1|TRBD1|15|TRBJ2-2|.
TGTGCCACCCAGACCCGGGACAGGGGCACCGGGGAGCTGTTTTTT
CATQTRDRGTGELFF
>TRBV7-9|.|13|TRBJ1-1|few
TGTGCCAGCAGCTTGTCGCCGGGGATTGAAGCTTTCTTT
CASSLSPGIEAFF
>TRBV5-4|.|16|TRBJ1-4|.
TGTGCCAGCAGCCCAACAAGGGGAGGAGGAGGTGAAAAACTGTTTTTT
CASSPTRGGGGEKLFF
>TRBV5-1|TRBD1|14|TRBJ1-1|once
TGCGCCAGCAGCCCCCGGACAGGGGACACTGAAGCTTTCTTT
CASSPRTGDTEAFF
>TRBV30|TRBD1|14|TRBJ1-6|.
TGTGCCTGGAGTAACAGGGACAGAAATTCACCCCTCCACTTT
CAWSNRDRNSPLHF
>TRBV7-2|.|13|TRBJ1-2|.
TGTGCCAGCAGTCAAAGCCGGGACTATGGCTACACCTTC
CASSQSRDYGYTF